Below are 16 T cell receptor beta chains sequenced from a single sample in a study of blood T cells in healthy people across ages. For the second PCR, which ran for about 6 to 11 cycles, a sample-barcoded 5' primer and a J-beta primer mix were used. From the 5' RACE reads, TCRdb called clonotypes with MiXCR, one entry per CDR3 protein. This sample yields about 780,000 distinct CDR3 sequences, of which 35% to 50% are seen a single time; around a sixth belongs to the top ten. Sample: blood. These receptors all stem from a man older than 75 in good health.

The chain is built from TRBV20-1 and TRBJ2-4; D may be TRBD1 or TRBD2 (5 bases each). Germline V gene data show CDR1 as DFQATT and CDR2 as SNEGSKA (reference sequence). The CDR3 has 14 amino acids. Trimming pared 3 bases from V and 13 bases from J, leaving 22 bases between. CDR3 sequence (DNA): TGCAGTGCTAGGACCCTAGCCGGGCTGGGGGAGCAGTACTTC. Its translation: CSARTLAGLGEQYF.

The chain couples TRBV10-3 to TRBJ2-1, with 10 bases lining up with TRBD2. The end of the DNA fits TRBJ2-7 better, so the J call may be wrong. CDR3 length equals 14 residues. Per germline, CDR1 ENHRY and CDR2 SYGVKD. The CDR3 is CAIEREGIYNEQYF. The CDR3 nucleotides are TGTGCCATTGAGCGGGAGGGGATCTACAATGAGCAGTACTTC.

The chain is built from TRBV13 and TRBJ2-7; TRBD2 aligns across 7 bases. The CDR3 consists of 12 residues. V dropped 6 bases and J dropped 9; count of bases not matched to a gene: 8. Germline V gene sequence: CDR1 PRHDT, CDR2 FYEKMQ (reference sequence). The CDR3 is CASSGGSGAQYF. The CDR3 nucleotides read TGTGCCAGCAGTGGCGGGAGCGGCGCGCAGTACTTC.

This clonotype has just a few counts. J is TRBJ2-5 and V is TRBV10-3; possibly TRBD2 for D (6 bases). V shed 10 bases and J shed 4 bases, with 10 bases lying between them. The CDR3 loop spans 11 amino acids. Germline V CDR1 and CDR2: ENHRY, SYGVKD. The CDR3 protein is CATGTGETQYF. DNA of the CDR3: TGTGCCACCGGGACTGGAGAGACCCAGTACTTC.

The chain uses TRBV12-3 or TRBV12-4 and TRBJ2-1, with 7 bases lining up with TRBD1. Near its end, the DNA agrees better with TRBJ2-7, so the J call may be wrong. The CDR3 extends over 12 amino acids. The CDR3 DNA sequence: TGTGCCAGCAGAGGGGGCGACAATGAGCAGTACTTC. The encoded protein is CASRGGDNEQYF.

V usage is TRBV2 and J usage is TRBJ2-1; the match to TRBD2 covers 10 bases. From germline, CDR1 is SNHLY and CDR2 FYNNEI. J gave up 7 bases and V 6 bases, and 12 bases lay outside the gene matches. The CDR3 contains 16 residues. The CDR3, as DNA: TGTGCCAGCAGGCCCCCCTCAGCGGGGGGGCGTAATGAGCAGTTCTTC. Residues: CASRPPSAGGRNEQFF.

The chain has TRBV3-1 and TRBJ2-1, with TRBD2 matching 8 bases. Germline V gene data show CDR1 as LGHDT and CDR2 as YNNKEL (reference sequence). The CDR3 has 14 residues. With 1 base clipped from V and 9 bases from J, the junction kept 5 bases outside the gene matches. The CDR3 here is CASSQAGRAGEQFF. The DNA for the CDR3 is TGTGCCAGCAGCCAAGCCGGGAGGGCCGGTGAGCAGTTCTTC.

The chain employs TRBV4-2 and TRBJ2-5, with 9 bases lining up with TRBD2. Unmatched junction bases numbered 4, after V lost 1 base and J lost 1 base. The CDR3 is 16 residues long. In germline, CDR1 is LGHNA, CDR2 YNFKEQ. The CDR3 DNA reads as TGTGCCAGCAGCCAAGCCTCTAGCGGGACCCAAGAGACCCAGTACTTC. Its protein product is CASSQASSGTQETQYF.

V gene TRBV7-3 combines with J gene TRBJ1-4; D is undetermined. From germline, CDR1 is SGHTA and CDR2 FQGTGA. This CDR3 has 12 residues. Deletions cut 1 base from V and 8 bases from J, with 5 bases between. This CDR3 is CASSLKGEKLFF. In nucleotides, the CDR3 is TGTGCCAGCAGCTTAAAGGGCGAAAAACTGTTTTTT.

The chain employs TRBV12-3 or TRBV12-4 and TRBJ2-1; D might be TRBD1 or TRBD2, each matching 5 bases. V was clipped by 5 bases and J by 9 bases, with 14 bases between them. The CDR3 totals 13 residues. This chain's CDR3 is CASSGLGVGEQFF. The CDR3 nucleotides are TGTGCCAGCAGTGGACTGGGGGTTGGTGAGCAGTTCTTC.

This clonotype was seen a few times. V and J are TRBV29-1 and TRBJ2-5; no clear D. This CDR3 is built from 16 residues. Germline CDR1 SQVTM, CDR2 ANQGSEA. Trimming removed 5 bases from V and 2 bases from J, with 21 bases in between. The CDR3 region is CSVSGHSSRRQETQYF. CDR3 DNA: TGCAGCGTTTCCGGCCATTCATCTCGGCGGCAAGAGACCCAGTACTTC.

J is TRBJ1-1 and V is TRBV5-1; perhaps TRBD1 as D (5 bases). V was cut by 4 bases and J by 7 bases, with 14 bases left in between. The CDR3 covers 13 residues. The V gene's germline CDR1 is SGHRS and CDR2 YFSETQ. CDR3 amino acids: CASSGRVSSEAFF. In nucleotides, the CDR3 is TGCGCCAGCAGCGGCAGGGTAAGCAGTGAAGCTTTCTTT.

DNA for the CDR3: TGTGCCAGCATCGGTTGGGGGACGCCCTACGAGCAGTACTTC. Its protein is CASIGWGTPYEQYF. The V gene is TRBV28, the J gene TRBJ2-7; D may match TRBD1 or TRBD2 (5 bases each). V lost 7 bases and J lost 2, with 15 bases in between. Germline V gene sequence: CDR1 MDHEN, CDR2 SYDVKM. The length of the CDR3 is 14 residues.

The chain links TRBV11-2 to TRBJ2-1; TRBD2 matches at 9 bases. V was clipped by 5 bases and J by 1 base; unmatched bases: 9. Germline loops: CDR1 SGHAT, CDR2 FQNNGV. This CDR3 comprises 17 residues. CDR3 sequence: CASSHRSGSASYNEQFF. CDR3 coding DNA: TGTGCCAGCAGCCACCGTAGCGGGAGCGCGTCCTACAATGAGCAGTTCTTC. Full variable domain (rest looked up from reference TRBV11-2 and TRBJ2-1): EAGVAQSPRYKIIEKRQSVAFWCNPISGHATLYWYQQILGQGPKLLIQFQNNGVVDDSQLPKDRFSAERLKGVDSTLKIQPAKLEDSAVYLCASSHRSGSASYNEQFFGPGTRLTVL.

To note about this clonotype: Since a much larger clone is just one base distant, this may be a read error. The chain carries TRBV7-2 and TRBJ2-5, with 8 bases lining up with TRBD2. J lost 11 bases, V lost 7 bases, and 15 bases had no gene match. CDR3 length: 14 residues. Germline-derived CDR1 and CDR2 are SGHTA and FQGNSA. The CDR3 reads CASTGGAVYNEQYF. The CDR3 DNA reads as TGTGCCAGCACGGGGGGGGCAGTCTACAATGAGCAGTACTTC.

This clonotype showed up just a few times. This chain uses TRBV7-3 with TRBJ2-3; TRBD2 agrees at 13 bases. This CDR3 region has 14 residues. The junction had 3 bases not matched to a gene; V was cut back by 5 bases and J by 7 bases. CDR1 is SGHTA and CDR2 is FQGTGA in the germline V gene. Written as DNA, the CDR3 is TGTGCCAGCAGCCGGACTAGCGGGAGTTATACGCAGTATTTT. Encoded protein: CASSRTSGSYTQYF.